A single sample gave rise to the 18 T cell receptor beta chains below, sequenced in a study of blood T cell repertoires in COVID-19. Clones were read by immunoSEQ multiplex PCR, and TCRdb kept only the in-frame ones, dropping some. The data show 70,000 or so clones, 90% seen once. Input material: peripheral blood. These receptor sequences come from a human donor in a cohort sampled during active COVID-19.

V usage is TRBV27 and J usage is TRBJ2-1, with D perhaps TRBD2 (6 bases). Germline assignment: CDR1 MNHEY and CDR2 SMNVEV (reference sequence). The CDR3 consists of 21 residues. Between the trimmed V and J ends, which lost 1 base and 6 bases, there was a span of 31 bases. The DNA for the CDR3 is TGTGCCAGCAGTTTATTCCCAACGACTAGTTCTTCTTCCTCTCGTAGCAATGAGCAGTTCTTC. Residues: CASSLFPTTSSSSSRSNEQFF.

CDR3 in DNA: TGTGCCAGCAGCTCTTGGGGGACTAGAGGAGGGAACGAGCAGTACTTC. It codes for CASSSWGTRGGNEQYF. The chain recombines TRBV6-2 or TRBV6-3 with TRBJ2-7; TRBD2 matches 8 bases. Germline V gene data show CDR1 as MNHEY and CDR2 as SVGEGT. CDR3 length: 16 amino acids. Trimming cost V 6 bases and J 5 bases; bases outside gene matches: 15.

The chain couples TRBV20-1 to TRBJ1-1; D is uncertain. The V end lost 8 bases, the J end lost 0 bases, and 7 bases lay between the germline ends. The CDR3 runs 11 residues. Germline CDR1 and CDR2: DFQATT and SNEGSKA (reference sequence). DNA for the CDR3: TGCAGTTCGTACATGAACACTGAAGCTTTCTTT. Its translation: CSSYMNTEAFF.

The chain combines TRBV27 with TRBJ2-5; TRBD2 aligns across 10 bases. J gave up 1 base and V 10 bases, and 9 bases lay outside the gene matches. CDR1 and CDR2 (germline): MNHEY, SMNVEV (reference sequence). The CDR3 is 15 amino acids. CDR3 amino acids: CATRTSGRTQETQYF. For the CDR3, the DNA is TGTGCCACCCGGACTAGCGGTCGAACCCAAGAGACCCAGTACTTC.

This clone occurred once. This chain uses TRBV5-8 with TRBJ1-3, with D possibly matching TRBD1 (5 bases). The V gene lost 2 bases and the J gene lost 2 bases, with 8 bases spanning the gap. This CDR3 is built from 14 residues. CDR1 and CDR2 (germline): SGHTS, YDEGEE. The CDR3 region has the DNA TGTGCCAGCAGCTTTAGGGGTGCTGGAAACACCATATATTTT. Its protein is CASSFRGAGNTIYF. Full variable domain (missing parts from reference TRBV5-8 and TRBJ1-3): EAGVTQSPTHLIKTRGQQATLRCSPISGHTSVYWYQQALGLGLQFLLWYDEGEERNRGNFPPRFSGRQFPNYSSELNVNALELEDSALYLCASSFRGAGNTIYFGEGSWLTVV.

The chain recombines TRBV6-4 with TRBJ1-3; TRBD1 aligns across 7 bases. This CDR3 is 19 amino acids long. The V gene's germline CDR1 is MRHNA and CDR2 SNTAGT. The J segment lost 0 bases and the V segment lost 4 bases, leaving 15 bases of the junction unmatched. The CDR3 bases are TGTGCCAGCAGTGGCCCACAGGGGTACGTCTCTCTCTCTGGAAACACCATATATTTT. It is translated as CASSGPQGYVSLSGNTIYF.

The rearrangement links TRBV27 to TRBJ2-7; 14 bases line up with TRBD2. Trimming cost V 2 bases and J 3 bases; bases outside gene matches: 6. In germline, CDR1 is MNHEY, CDR2 SMNVEV (reference sequence). The length of the CDR3 is 17 residues. CDR3 region: CASSLKGGLAGVYEQYF. The DNA for the CDR3 is TGTGCCAGCAGTTTAAAGGGGGGACTAGCGGGGGTCTACGAGCAGTACTTC.

As DNA, the CDR3 is TGTGCCAGCAGCTGGACTCCGGCCCAAGAGACCCAGTACTTC. Translation: CASSWTPAQETQYF. This rearrangement joins TRBV5-5 to TRBJ2-5; maybe TRBD2 (5 bases). Germline CDR1 is SGHKS and CDR2 is YYEKEE (reference sequence). The V end was cut by 3 bases, the J end by 1 base, with 10 bases between. This CDR3 comprises 14 residues.

The table lists this clone with a few counts. This rearrangement joins TRBV18 to TRBJ2-1, with 8 positions matching TRBD2. The CDR3 extends over 14 amino acids. Germline V gene data show CDR1 as KGHSH and CDR2 as LQKENI. J was trimmed by 7 bases and V by 5 bases; bases with no gene match: 7. CDR3 region: CASSFSSGWNEQFF. CDR3 bases: TGTGCCAGCTCATTTTCTAGCGGGTGGAATGAGCAGTTCTTC. Full variable domain (remainder filled in from reference TRBV18 and TRBJ2-1): NAGVMQNPRHLVRRRGQEARLRCSPMKGHSHVYWYRQLPEEGLKFMVYLQKENIIDESGMPKERFSAEFPKEGPSILRIQQVVRGDSAAYFCASSFSSGWNEQFFGPGTRLTVL.

A remark on this clone: Other nucleotide sequences from this sample produce the same CDR3. The chain is built from TRBV6-1 and TRBJ1-4; D not certain. V was shortened by 0 bases and J by 7 bases, with 12 bases between the two germline ends. CDR3 length: 15 residues. Germline CDR1 is MNHNS and CDR2 is SASEGT. In DNA, the CDR3 is TGTGCCAGCAGTGAAGCGACTTCTCCCAGTGAAAAACTGTTTTTT. It codes for CASSEATSPSEKLFF.

A single count supports this clone. The CDR3 DNA reads TGTGCCAGCAGTGAAACAATGGCCTCCTACAATGAGCAGTTCTTC. It translates to CASSETMASYNEQFF. V gene TRBV6-1 combines with J gene TRBJ2-1; no firm D call. The CDR3 is made up of 15 amino acids. Per germline, CDR1 MNHNS and CDR2 SASEGT. The ends were cut back, 2 bases at V and 0 bases at J, with 8 bases in the middle.

The chain combines TRBV4-1 with TRBJ1-5; the match to TRBD1 covers 8 bases. The V gene's germline CDR1 is MGHRA and CDR2 YSYEKL. V lost 4 bases to trimming and J lost 5 bases; unmatched junction nucleotides: 4. This CDR3 has 14 residues. The CDR3 spells CASSLAGGDQPQHF. CDR3 sequence (DNA): TGCGCCAGCAGCCTAGCAGGGGGCGATCAGCCCCAGCATTTT.

V and J are TRBV28 and TRBJ1-5, with D maybe TRBD1 (6 bases). Trimming took 4 bases from V and 3 from J, leaving 16 bases between them. CDR3 size: 16 residues. Looked up from germline, CDR1 is MDHEN and CDR2 is SYDVKM. CDR3 nucleotides: TGTGCCAGCAGTTCGAACAGGGCGGGCCCCAATCAGCCCCAGCATTTT. It is translated as CASSSNRAGPNQPQHF. Supplemented by reference TRBV28 and TRBJ1-5, the full variable domain reads DVKVTQSSRYLVKRTGEKVFLECVQDMDHENMFWYRQDPGLGLRLIYFSYDVKMKEKGDIPEGYSVSREKKERFSLILESASTNQTSMYLCASSSNRAGPNQPQHFGDGTRLSIL.

Worth noting for this clone: A junction boundary mismatches the germline segment, possibly from a read error. The chain has TRBV7-9 and TRBJ2-1; TRBD2 aligns across 11 bases. Germline lookup yields CDR1 SEHNR and CDR2 FQNEAQ (reference sequence). The CDR3 has 15 amino acids. CDR3 DNA: TGTGCCAGCAGCCTAGCGGGAGGCACCTACAATGAGCAGTTCTTC. Its protein product is CASSLAGGTYNEQFF.

The table lists this clone with a count of one. CDR3 region: CSVEDRDSSYEQYF. In nucleotides, the CDR3 is TGCAGCGTTGAAGATCGTGACAGCTCCTACGAGCAGTACTTC. V usage is TRBV29-1 and J usage is TRBJ2-7; the D gene is possibly TRBD1 (5 bases). This CDR3 spans 14 amino acids. Germline values: CDR1 SQVTM, CDR2 ANQGSEA. V was pared by 0 bases and J by 0 bases, with 9 bases between.

This clone has just one count. The rearrangement joins TRBV9 to TRBJ2-1; no definite D call. V was pared by 3 bases and J by 5 bases, with 12 bases between. Germline V gene data show CDR1 as SGDLS and CDR2 as YYNGEE. The CDR3 totals 14 residues. The CDR3 protein is CASSARGIHNEQFF. CDR3 in DNA: TGTGCCAGCAGCGCTAGAGGAATTCACAATGAGCAGTTCTTC.

This clone was found a few times. The chain uses TRBV6-2 or TRBV6-3 and TRBJ2-1, with 11 bases lining up with TRBD2. The J segment lost 3 bases and the V segment lost 2 bases, leaving 0 bases of the junction unmatched. The germline gives CDR1 MNHEY, CDR2 SVGEGT. The CDR3 runs to 15 residues. As DNA, the CDR3 is TGTGCCAGCAGTTACACTAGCGGGAGCTACAATGAGCAGTTCTTC. The encoded protein is CASSYTSGSYNEQFF.

The rearrangement links TRBV28 to TRBJ2-3; D uncertain. CDR3 length equals 13 residues. Germline V gene lookup returns CDR1 MDHEN and CDR2 SYDVKM. V was pared by 1 base and J by 6 bases, with 8 bases between. Written as DNA, the CDR3 is TGTGCCAGCAGTTTATTGGTCGCGGATACGCAGTATTTT. Amino acid sequence: CASSLLVADTQYF.